This is a list of T cell receptor beta chains from one sample in a study of blood T cell repertoires in COVID-19. TCRdb's copy holds only in-frame clones and misses some; the assay was immunoSEQ multiplex PCR. The sample contains roughly 180,000 clones, 75% to 90% of which appear only once. The sequenced material came from peripheral blood. All receptors derive from a man between 65 and 79 years old with active or convalescent COVID-19. CDR3s leave out the opening cysteine and the closing phenylalanine or tryptophan.

V gene	J gene	CDR3 protein
TRBV20-1	TRBJ2-1	SASSLAGGYYNEQF
TRBV10-2	TRBJ1-6	ASRETGGASSPLH
TRBV28	TRBJ2-3	ASRYLTDTQY
TRBV7-2	TRBJ1-2	ASSSTQGGGYT
TRBV18	TRBJ1-5	ASSLGTVSNQPQH
TRBV28	TRBJ1-6	ASSFLPPGTGGASSPLH
TRBV18	TRBJ2-2	ASSPQGARVDNTGELF
TRBV6-6	TRBJ2-7	ASSRPGQSYEQY
TRBV3-1/TRBV3-2	TRBJ1-2	ASSQNNPGGNYGYT
TRBV4-3	TRBJ2-2	ASSRGLARNTGELF
TRBV2	TRBJ1-1	ASRLDTPFGTEAF
TRBV10-3	TRBJ2-3	AITPDRGEGTDTQY
TRBV11-2	TRBJ1-2	ASSLDGPGGGYGYT
TRBV10-3	TRBJ2-3	AISEASDTQY
TRBV27	TRBJ2-1	ASSLGYSGGGDEQF
TRBV28	TRBJ1-6	ASSLFTGPLH
TRBV2	TRBJ2-5	ASSTSGTGFRVETQY
TRBV6-1	TRBJ2-3	ASSEPPLAASTDTQY
TRBV7-9	TRBJ1-5	ASSLGSGQGASQPQH
TRBV28	TRBJ1-4	ASQGAGSNEKLF
TRBV19	TRBJ1-4	ASSPSGQGFLGEKLF
TRBV2	TRBJ1-1	ASSERYGAV
TRBV30	TRBJ1-1	AWIQGPNTEAF
TRBV18	TRBJ1-4	ASSPSAGALIEKLF
TRBV5-4	TRBJ2-2	ASSSGGILAGPNTGELF
TRBV7-9	TRBJ2-1	ASSLKERLNNEQF
TRBV28	TRBJ2-3	ASSLPPGGNTQY
TRBV7-2	TRBJ1-1	ASSFPGTEAF
TRBV5-4	TRBJ1-4	ASSQDRADEKLF
TRBV4-3	TRBJ2-4	ASSQETGEANIQY
TRBV30	TRBJ2-7	AWSLPGGEQY
TRBV6-1	TRBJ2-5	ASSDLRTQY
TRBV21-1	TRBJ1-3	APRDPACCGNTIY
TRBV28	TRBJ2-5	ASTSLQGGGETQY
TRBV30	TRBJ1-5	AWSGDRDQPQH
TRBV9	TRBJ1-5	ASSSGGYSNQPQH
TRBV7-9	TRBJ1-1	ASSSDSITEAF
TRBV7-2	TRBJ1-5	ASSSGTGYQPQH
TRBV19	TRBJ1-1	ASSLQGARGTEAF